Below, 23 T cell receptor beta chains from the same sample are listed, as sequenced in a study of T cell responses to AZD1222 COVID-19 vaccine. The assay was immunoSEQ multiplex PCR, and TCRdb's table has in-frame clones only and misses some. The profile covers around 130,000 clones, with about 91% appearing a single time and approximately 3% taken by the ten largest. The sequenced sample was peripheral blood, obtained on day 0 of AZD1222 vaccination. The receptors here all came from an adult in good health.

This chain links TRBV6-2 or TRBV6-3 with TRBJ1-2, with unresolved D. V lost 1 base, J lost 6 bases, and 15 bases lay in between. This CDR3 has 15 amino acids. Germline V lookup: CDR1 MNHEY, CDR2 SVGEGT. Written as DNA, the CDR3 is TGTGCCAGCAGTTACTTTGGGAACAGTCCAGATGGCTACACCTTC. It yields the protein CASSYFGNSPDGYTF.

V gene TRBV27 combines with J gene TRBJ2-3; TRBD2 aligns across 7 bases. Germline V gives CDR1 MNHEY, CDR2 SMNVEV (reference sequence). V dropped 0 bases and J dropped 8; count of bases not matched to a gene: 2. CDR3 size: 13 residues. CDR3 sequence reads: CASSLSAGVTQYF. CDR3 in DNA: TGTGCCAGCAGTTTATCTGCGGGAGTTACGCAGTATTTT.

This chain joins TRBV5-1 and TRBJ1-1, with D uncertain. The CDR3 is 15 residues long. In germline, CDR1 is SGHRS, CDR2 YFSETQ. Between the trimmed V and J ends, which lost 2 bases and 4 bases, there was a span of 15 bases. Written as DNA, the CDR3 is TGCGCCAGCAGCTTTAGCATCGCATCCGGCACTGAAGCTTTCTTT. Amino acid sequence: CASSFSIASGTEAFF.

The V call is TRBV7-9, the J call TRBJ2-1; the match to TRBD2 covers 14 bases. Germline V lookup: CDR1 SEHNR, CDR2 FQNEAQ (reference sequence). CDR3 length equals 17 residues. With 5 bases clipped from V and 3 bases from J, the junction kept 6 bases outside the gene matches. CDR3 DNA: TGTGCCAGCAGCCCACGGACTAGCGGGAGGCTCTACAATGAGCAGTTCTTC. It is translated as CASSPRTSGRLYNEQFF.

This clone was detected a few times. Here the CDR3 reads CASRARDSNYGYTF. CDR3 nucleotides: TGTGCCAGCAGGGCCAGGGACAGTAACTATGGCTACACCTTC. The rearrangement links TRBV6-5 to TRBJ1-2; 7 positions agree with TRBD1. The CDR3 spans 14 residues. Trimming removed 6 bases from V and 1 base from J; junction bases left unmatched: 5. CDR1 is MNHEY, CDR2 SVGAGI, per germline.

This chain joins TRBV6-5 and TRBJ1-2; maybe TRBD1 (5 bases). Germline assignment: CDR1 MNHEY and CDR2 SVGAGI. The CDR3 is 13 residues long. Trimming cost V 2 bases and J 3 bases, with 7 bases left between them. DNA of the CDR3: TGTGCCAGCAGTTACGACAGACACTATGGCTACACCTTC. Translation gives CASSYDRHYGYTF.

The CDR3 is CASSFQHDTSYEQYF. CDR3 DNA sequence: TGTGCCAGCAGTTTTCAGCACGACACCTCCTACGAGCAGTACTTC. J is TRBJ2-7 and V is TRBV6-1; no firm D call. Trimming cost V 5 bases and J 0 bases, with 14 bases left between them. CDR3 length: 15 amino acids. Germline V lookup: CDR1 MNHNS, CDR2 SASEGT.

J is TRBJ2-3 and V is TRBV6-5; the D gene is possibly TRBD1 (5 bases). Per germline, CDR1 MNHEY and CDR2 SVGAGI. The length of the CDR3 is 16 residues. Between the trimmed V and J ends, which lost 0 bases and 2 bases, there was a span of 12 bases. DNA for the CDR3: TGTGCCAGCAGTTACTCGGGCAGGGCCAACACAGATACGCAGTATTTT. Amino acid sequence: CASSYSGRANTDTQYF.

V usage is TRBV11-3 and J usage is TRBJ2-3; TRBD2 matches at 9 bases. The V gene end was trimmed by 1 base and the J gene end by 5 bases; junction bases not matched to a gene: 10. Germline values: CDR1 SGHNT, CDR2 YENEEA. This CDR3 spans 17 amino acids. CDR3 DNA sequence: TGTGCCAGCAGCTTAGGATTAAAGCGGGAGGTTGGAGATACGCAGTATTTT. Protein sequence: CASSLGLKREVGDTQYF.

This rearrangement joins TRBV10-3 to TRBJ1-2; TRBD1 is a possible D gene (6 bases). V lost 1 base and J 8 bases, leaving 23 bases between the germline ends. The CDR3 spans 17 residues. The germline V gene has CDR1 ENHRY and CDR2 SYGVKD. CDR3 DNA: TGTGCCATCAGTGAGTTTTGGCTCCCAGGGGAGTTGGGCGGCTACACCTTC. Translating it yields CAISEFWLPGELGGYTF.

Worth noting for this clone: The sample has other DNA sequences that encode this CDR3 too. The chain joins TRBV29-1 to TRBJ2-5; no reliable D call. Germline-derived CDR1 and CDR2 are SQVTM and ANQGSEA. The CDR3 has 10 amino acids. V was shortened by 4 bases and J by 3 bases, with 3 bases between the two germline ends. The CDR3 is CSVGKETQYF. CDR3 coding DNA: TGCAGCGTTGGGAAAGAGACCCAGTACTTC.

This chain joins TRBV10-3 and TRBJ1-3; no clear D. CDR1 ENHRY and CDR2 SYGVKD come from the germline V gene. There are 15 residues in the CDR3. Trimming removed 6 bases from V and 0 bases from J, with 12 bases in between. The CDR3 DNA is TGTGCCATCAGACCCGGGGAATCCTCTGGAAACACCATATATTTT. Protein sequence: CAIRPGESSGNTIYF.

This clone was observed once. This chain connects TRBV5-3 to TRBJ2-7; the D gene is possibly TRBD1 (7 bases). TRBV5-3 is an open reading frame, and its role is uncertain. The V end was cut by 5 bases, the J end by 6 bases, with 18 bases between. This CDR3 has 14 residues. The CDR3 DNA reads TGTGCCAGAAGACCCCGCCAGGGGGGTTGCGAGCAGTACTTC. Translated: CARRPRQGGCEQYF.

This clone was seen only once. The chain links TRBV7-2 to TRBJ2-7, with D maybe TRBD1 (5 bases). CDR3 length: 15 amino acids. Trimming shortened V by 2 bases and J by 6 bases, and 17 bases separated the two germline ends. From germline, CDR1 is SGHTA and CDR2 FQGNSA. The CDR3 DNA reads as TGTGCCAGCAGCTTAAGCCCCGGCAGGGTCGGCGAGCAGTACTTC. This gives the protein CASSLSPGRVGEQYF.

This clone was detected only once. This chain links TRBV3-1 (or the pseudogene TRBV3-2) with TRBJ2-7; TRBD2 matches at 7 bases. J gave up 2 bases and V 5 bases, and 18 bases lay outside the gene matches. The germline V gene encodes CDR1 LGHDT and CDR2 YNNKEL (reference sequence). The CDR3 totals 18 residues. DNA of the CDR3: TGTGCCAGCAGCGCCATTCCTCCCCCAACTAGCGCTACCTACGAGCAGTACTTC. Translation: CASSAIPPPTSATYEQYF.

This chain joins TRBV5-1 and TRBJ1-3, with 8 bases matching TRBD1. The CDR3 spans 15 residues. With 4 bases clipped from V and 3 bases from J, the junction kept 6 bases outside the gene matches. Looked up from germline, CDR1 is SGHRS and CDR2 is YFSETQ. The DNA of the CDR3 is TGCGCCAGCAGCCCAGGGGGCGGCGGTGGAAACACCATATATTTT. This codes for CASSPGGGGGNTIYF.

The V gene is TRBV7-2, the J gene TRBJ1-2; a weak D match, TRBD1 (6 bases). CDR1 is SGHTA, CDR2 FQGNSA, per germline. The CDR3 consists of 15 residues. Between the trimmed V and J ends, which lost 5 bases and 6 bases, there was a span of 19 bases. CDR3 protein: CASSASWGPSNGYTF. The CDR3 DNA reads as TGTGCCAGCAGCGCCTCATGGGGGCCCTCGAATGGCTACACCTTC.

This clone was detected once. This chain uses TRBV4-3 with TRBJ2-4; possible D gene TRBD2, 6 bases. CDR1 and CDR2 (germline): LGHNA, YSLEER. V lost 0 bases, J lost 2 bases, and 17 bases lay in between. This CDR3 region has 18 residues. CDR3 loop: CASSQDSRGLGPKNIQYF. DNA of the CDR3: TGCGCCAGCAGCCAAGATAGTCGGGGGTTGGGTCCCAAAAACATTCAGTACTTC.

V and J are TRBV7-8 and TRBJ1-2, with no clear D. The germline gives CDR1 SGHVS, CDR2 FQNEAQ. V lost 1 base to trimming and J lost 0 bases, with 12 bases between them. The CDR3 spans 16 residues. CDR3 bases: TGTGCCAGCAGCTTAGAGGCGGCAGGTACTAACTATGGCTACACCTTC. Protein sequence: CASSLEAAGTNYGYTF.

V gene TRBV9 combines with J gene TRBJ2-7, with TRBD1 identical over 7 bases. The length of the CDR3 is 14 residues. Germline-derived CDR1 and CDR2 are SGDLS and YYNGEE. V trimming: 0 bases; J trimming: 3 bases; junction bases outside the gene matches: 3. In DNA, the CDR3 is TGTGCCAGCAGCGTAGGGGCAGGGGGCTACGAGCAGTACTTC. It translates to CASSVGAGGYEQYF.

This clone is a singleton in its sample. This sequence joins TRBV13 and TRBJ2-7; D unclear. The CDR3 has 15 amino acids. Germline V CDR1 and CDR2: PRHDT, FYEKMQ (reference sequence). Between the trimmed V and J ends, which lost 1 base and 0 bases, there was a span of 10 bases. The CDR3 sequence is CASSLEGQDSYEQYF. The CDR3, as DNA: TGTGCCAGCAGCTTAGAAGGGCAGGACTCCTACGAGCAGTACTTC. The full variable domain, rest sourced from reference TRBV13 and TRBJ2-7, is AAGVIQSPRHLIKEKRETATLKCYPIPRHDTVYWYQQGPGQDPQFLISFYEKMQSDKGSIPDRFSAQQFSDYHSELNMSSLELGDSALYFCASSLEGQDSYEQYFGPGTRLTVT.

CDR3 sequence (DNA): TGTGCCAGCAGCCAGTTTACCGGGACAGGGGCCGGCTACACCTTC. Translating it yields CASSQFTGTGAGYTF. V is TRBV7-9 and J is TRBJ1-2, with 10 bases lining up with TRBD1. The ends lost 5 bases at V and 8 bases at J; junction bases unmatched: 11. This CDR3 region has 15 residues. Germline CDR1 is SEHNR and CDR2 is FQNEAQ (reference sequence).

The chain links TRBV2 to TRBJ1-2; unclear D gene. The CDR3 covers 11 residues. V was cut by 7 bases and J by 8 bases, with 11 bases left in between. Germline V gene sequence: CDR1 SNHLY, CDR2 FYNNEI. CDR3 DNA sequence: TGTGCCAGCATGGACCGCCGAGGCTACACCTTC. Translated: CASMDRRGYTF.